These 3 T cell receptor beta chains originate from one sample sequenced in a study of cytomegalovirus exposure and HLA in healthy donors. The PCR was carried out with 60 Vbeta primers and 13 Jbeta primers. Profiled with immunoSEQ multiplex PCR; TCRdb holds only in-frame clones, not every one. The sample holds roughly 200,000 clones, roughly 77% seen once. The sequenced sample was PBMCs. These receptors were obtained from a man aged 35-49 years in good health and CMV-seropositive.

DNA for the CDR3: TGTGCCATCAGTGGGACAGGGGCTCTTGGGGAACTGTTTTTT. This codes for CAISGTGALGELFF. This sequence joins TRBV10-3 and TRBJ1-4; TRBD1 matches at 9 bases. Looked up from germline, CDR1 is ENHRY and CDR2 is SYGVKD. Losses at the gene ends were 4 bases for V and 12 bases for J; bases not matched to a gene: 9. The CDR3 loop spans 14 amino acids.

The chain is built from TRBV5-1 and TRBJ1-3; tentative D call: TRBD1 (6 bases). Trimming left V 4 bases short and J 1 base short, with 9 bases between. Per the germline V gene, CDR1 is SGHRS and CDR2 is YFSETQ. The CDR3 totals 14 residues. The CDR3 loop reads CASSRTVSGNTIYF. In DNA, the CDR3 is TGCGCCAGCAGCCGGACAGTTTCTGGAAACACCATATATTTT.

This rearrangement joins TRBV7-2 to TRBJ1-1; D ambiguous. Germline V CDR1 and CDR2: SGHTA, FQGNSA. CDR3 length: 13 residues. V was cut by 4 bases and J by 2 bases, with 8 bases left in between. The CDR3 here is CASSSSVNTEAFF. CDR3 bases: TGTGCCAGCAGCTCATCAGTCAACACTGAAGCTTTCTTT.